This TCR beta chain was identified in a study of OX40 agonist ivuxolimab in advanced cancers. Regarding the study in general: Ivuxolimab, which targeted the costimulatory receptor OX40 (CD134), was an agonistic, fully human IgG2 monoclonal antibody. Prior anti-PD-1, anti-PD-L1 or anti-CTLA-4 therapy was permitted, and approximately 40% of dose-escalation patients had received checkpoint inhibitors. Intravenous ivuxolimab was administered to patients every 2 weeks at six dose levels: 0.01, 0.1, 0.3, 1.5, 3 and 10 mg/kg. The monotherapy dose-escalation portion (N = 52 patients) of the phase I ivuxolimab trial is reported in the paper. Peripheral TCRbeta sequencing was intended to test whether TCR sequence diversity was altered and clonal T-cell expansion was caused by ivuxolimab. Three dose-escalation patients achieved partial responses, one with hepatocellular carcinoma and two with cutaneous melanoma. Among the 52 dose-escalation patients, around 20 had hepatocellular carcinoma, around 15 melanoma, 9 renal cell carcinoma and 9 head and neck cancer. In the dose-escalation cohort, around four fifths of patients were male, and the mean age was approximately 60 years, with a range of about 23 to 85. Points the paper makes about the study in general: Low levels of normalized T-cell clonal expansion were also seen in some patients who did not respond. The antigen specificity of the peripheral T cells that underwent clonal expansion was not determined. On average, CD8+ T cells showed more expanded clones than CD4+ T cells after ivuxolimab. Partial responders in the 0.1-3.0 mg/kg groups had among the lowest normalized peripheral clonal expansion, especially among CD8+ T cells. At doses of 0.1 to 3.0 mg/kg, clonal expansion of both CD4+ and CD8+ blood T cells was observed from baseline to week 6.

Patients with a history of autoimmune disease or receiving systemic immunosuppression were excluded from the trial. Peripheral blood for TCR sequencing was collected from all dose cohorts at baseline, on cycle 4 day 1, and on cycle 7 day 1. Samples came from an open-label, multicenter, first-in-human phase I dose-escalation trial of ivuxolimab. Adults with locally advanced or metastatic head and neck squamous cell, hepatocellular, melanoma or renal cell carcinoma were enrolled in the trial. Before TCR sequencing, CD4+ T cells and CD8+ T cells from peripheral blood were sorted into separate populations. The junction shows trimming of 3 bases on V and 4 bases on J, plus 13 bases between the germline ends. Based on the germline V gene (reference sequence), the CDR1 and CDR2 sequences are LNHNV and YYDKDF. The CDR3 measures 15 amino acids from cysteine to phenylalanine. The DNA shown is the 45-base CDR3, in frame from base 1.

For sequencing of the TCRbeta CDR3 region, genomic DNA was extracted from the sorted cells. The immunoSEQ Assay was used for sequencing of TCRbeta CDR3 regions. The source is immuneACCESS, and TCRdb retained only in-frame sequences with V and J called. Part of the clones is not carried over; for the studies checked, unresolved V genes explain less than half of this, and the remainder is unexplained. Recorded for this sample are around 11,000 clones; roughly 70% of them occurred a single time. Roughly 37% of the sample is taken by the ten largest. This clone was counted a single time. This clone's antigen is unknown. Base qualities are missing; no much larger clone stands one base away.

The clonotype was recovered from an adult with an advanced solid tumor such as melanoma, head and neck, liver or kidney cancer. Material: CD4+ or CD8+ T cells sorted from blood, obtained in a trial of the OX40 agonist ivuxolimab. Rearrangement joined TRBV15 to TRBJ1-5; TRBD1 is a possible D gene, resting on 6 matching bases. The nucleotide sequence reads TGTGCCACCAGCAGGGCAAGGGGGGGTAATCAGCCCCAGCATTTT. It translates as CATSRARGGNQPQHF.